Below, 29 T cell receptor beta chains from the same sample are listed, as sequenced in a study of memory CD4+ T cells and cytomegalovirus serostatus. Assay: immunoSEQ multiplex PCR; the TCRdb copy retains only in-frame clones and omits some. The table has some 50,000 clones, just over 75% seen once. Single viable CD3+CD4+CD8-CD45RO+ cells were sorted as the memory CD4+ T cells. The source material was memory CD4+ T cells from blood. The receptors come from an adult in good health and CMV-seronegative.

V gene TRBV28 combines with J gene TRBJ1-2, with TRBD1 matching 8 bases. The CDR3 has 16 residues. In germline, CDR1 is MDHEN, CDR2 SYDVKM. V shed 5 bases and J 2 bases; nucleotides not matched to a gene: 10. The CDR3 sequence: CASSTPIGQGNYGYTF. The CDR3 DNA reads TGTGCCAGCAGTACACCAATCGGACAGGGCAACTATGGCTACACCTTC.

The gene calls are TRBV6-4 and TRBJ2-3, with D perhaps TRBD2 (6 bases). Germline V gene lookup returns CDR1 MRHNA and CDR2 SNTAGT. There are 14 residues in the CDR3. Trimming pared 3 bases from V and 5 bases from J, leaving 12 bases between. Here the CDR3 DNA reads TGTGCCAGCAGTGATGGGAGCGGGTTAGATACGCAGTATTTT. Its protein product is CASSDGSGLDTQYF.

The chain has TRBV6-6 and TRBJ1-2, with D unresolved. Trimming stripped 0 bases from V and 8 bases from J, with 16 bases between. This CDR3 is built from 15 residues. Germline V lookup: CDR1 MNHNY, CDR2 SVGAGI (reference sequence). CDR3 nucleotide sequence: TGTGCCAGCAGTTACTCGACGCGAGGAAGTGAAGGCTACACCTTC. Protein: CASSYSTRGSEGYTF.

The chain combines TRBV19 with TRBJ2-2; 8 bases line up with TRBD1. The V segment lost 6 bases and the J segment 4 bases; nucleotides outside the gene matches: 4. The length of the CDR3 is 14 residues. The germline V gene has CDR1 LNHDA and CDR2 SQIVND (reference sequence). This CDR3 is CASRWDRFTGELFF. Written as DNA, the CDR3 is TGTGCCAGTAGGTGGGACAGGTTCACCGGGGAGCTGTTTTTT.

This clone was counted a single time. The chain carries TRBV11-3 and TRBJ2-1; 8 bases align to TRBD1. The CDR3 is 14 amino acids. CDR1 is SGHNT, CDR2 YENEEA, per germline. The V segment lost 2 bases and the J segment 3 bases; nucleotides outside the gene matches: 0. CDR3 DNA sequence: TGTGCCAGCAGCTTAACAGGGGGCTACAATGAGCAGTTCTTC. The encoded protein is CASSLTGGYNEQFF.

The rearrangement links TRBV5-4 to TRBJ1-2; 9 bases agree with TRBD1. Germline V gene lookup returns CDR1 SGHNT and CDR2 YYREEE (reference sequence). Losses at the gene ends were 4 bases for V and 2 bases for J; bases not matched to a gene: 6. The CDR3 covers 15 residues. Written as DNA, the CDR3 is TGTGCCAGCAGCGTTGGTGGGACAGGGAACTATGGCTACACCTTC. Its translation: CASSVGGTGNYGYTF.

The genes are TRBV7-9 and TRBJ2-3; TRBD1 matches 9 bases. This CDR3 has 15 amino acids. The germline gives CDR1 SEHNR, CDR2 FQNEAQ (reference sequence). V lost 5 bases to trimming and J lost 1 base; unmatched junction nucleotides: 4. DNA for the CDR3: TGTGCCAGCAGCCCTCGACAGGGGGGCACAGATACGCAGTATTTT. Protein sequence: CASSPRQGGTDTQYF.

J is TRBJ1-2 and V is TRBV2; 9 bases fit TRBD1. CDR3 length equals 14 residues. Germline-derived CDR1 and CDR2 are SNHLY and FYNNEI. The ends lost 5 bases at V and 6 bases at J; junction bases unmatched: 7. In nucleotides, the CDR3 is TGTGCCAGCAGTCGACAGGGGGGAAAGGATGGCTACACCTTC. Its protein is CASSRQGGKDGYTF. The entire variable domain, with the rest obtained from reference TRBV2 and TRBJ1-2, is as follows: EPEVTQTPSHQVTQMGQEVILRCVPISNHLYFYWYRQILGQKVEFLVSFYNNEISEKSEIFDDQFSVERPDGSNFTLKIRSTKLEDSAMYFCASSRQGGKDGYTFGSGTRLTVV.

The chain has TRBV4-3 and TRBJ1-2; 7 bases match TRBD1. The ends lost 0 bases at V and 1 base at J; junction bases unmatched: 5. The germline V gene encodes CDR1 LGHNA and CDR2 YSLEER. The CDR3 sequence is 16 residues long. In nucleotides, the CDR3 is TGCGCCAGCAGCCAAGATTTACAGGGGAATAACTATGGCTACACCTTC. It is translated as CASSQDLQGNNYGYTF.

The chain carries TRBV14 and TRBJ1-2; D is possibly TRBD1 (5 bases). The ends were cut back, 3 bases at V and 2 bases at J, with 13 bases in the middle. The CDR3 has 15 amino acids. CDR1 is SGHDN, CDR2 FVKESK, per germline. CDR3 nucleotides: TGTGCCAGCAGCCACTATGACAGAGCAAACTATGGCTACACCTTC. Translation gives CASSHYDRANYGYTF.

The rearrangement joins TRBV29-1 to TRBJ2-5; D may be TRBD2 (6 bases). Germline values: CDR1 SQVTM, CDR2 ANQGSEA. The V end was cut by 6 bases, the J end by 4 bases, with 6 bases between. This CDR3 comprises 10 residues. The CDR3 DNA reads TGCAGCGTGGGAGGAGAGACCCAGTACTTC. This gives the protein CSVGGETQYF.

The CDR3: CASSGTGADTQYF. For the CDR3, the DNA is TGTGCCAGCAGCGGGACTGGGGCAGATACGCAGTATTTT. The J gene is TRBJ2-3, the V gene TRBV5-4; a weak D match, TRBD2 (6 bases). Germline loops: CDR1 SGHNT, CDR2 YYREEE (reference sequence). V lost 4 bases and J lost 4, with 10 bases in between. CDR3 length: 13 residues.

The chain employs TRBV28 and TRBJ1-5; no clear D. Trimming removed 5 bases from V and 1 base from J, with 9 bases in between. The CDR3 is 14 amino acids. Germline V gene sequence: CDR1 MDHEN, CDR2 SYDVKM. The CDR3 region has the DNA TGTGCCAGCAGTCCCGGCGGGAGCAATCAGCCCCAGCATTTT. Translation gives CASSPGGSNQPQHF.

CDR3 protein: CAWRTGGLLSGTEAFF. The DNA for the CDR3 is TGTGCCTGGAGAACCGGGGGGCTACTTAGCGGCACTGAAGCTTTCTTT. The chain combines TRBV30 with TRBJ1-1, with D possibly matching TRBD1 (6 bases). The CDR3 spans 16 residues. V was shortened by 3 bases and J by 4 bases, with 21 bases between the two germline ends. Per germline, CDR1 GTSNPN and CDR2 SVGIG (reference sequence).

Points on this clone: Mismatch with germline at one junction end may stem from a read error. The CDR3 coding sequence is TGCAGCGTTCAAGAGCTAGCGGGAGCCACCGGGGAGCTGTTTTTT. It specifies CSVQELAGATGELFF. The chain is built from TRBV29-1 and TRBJ2-2; 10 positions agree with TRBD2. The V gene's germline CDR1 is SQVTM and CDR2 ANQGSEA. The CDR3 contains 15 residues.

The chain recombines TRBV7-9 with TRBJ2-7, with D hard to call. The germline V gene encodes CDR1 SEHNR and CDR2 FQNEAQ (reference sequence). CDR3 length: 12 residues. The V gene lost 1 base and the J gene lost 6 bases, with 7 bases spanning the gap. CDR3 nucleotides: TGTGCCAGCAGCTTAGTCCTCGGCGAGCAGTACTTC. Translating it yields CASSLVLGEQYF.

The chain employs TRBV6-1 and TRBJ2-2; the match to TRBD1 covers 12 bases. CDR3 length: 16 residues. CDR1 is MNHNS and CDR2 is SASEGT in the germline V gene. V lost 3 bases and J lost 9; bases outside the gene matches: 8. The CDR3 DNA reads as TGTGCCAGCAGTGAGGGTCTGGGACAGGGGGCAAGGGAGCTGTTTTTT. Protein: CASSEGLGQGARELFF.

The chain joins TRBV5-1 to TRBJ1-2; D not resolved. The CDR3 loop spans 14 amino acids. The germline V and J ends were trimmed by 0 bases and 8 bases, with 14 bases remaining between them. Germline lookup yields CDR1 SGHRS and CDR2 YFSETQ. DNA for the CDR3: TGCGCCAGCAGCTTGGCCAGGCAGGATGGGGGCTACACCTTC. Translated: CASSLARQDGGYTF.

The CDR3 coding sequence is TGTGCCAGCAGGATAGCGGGGGTCTCCTACGAGCAGTACTTC. Its protein is CASRIAGVSYEQYF. V usage is TRBV27 and J usage is TRBJ2-7; 9 bases fit TRBD2. In germline, CDR1 is MNHEY, CDR2 SMNVEV (reference sequence). The CDR3 loop spans 14 amino acids. V was pared by 6 bases and J by 0 bases, with 3 bases of the junction left unmatched.

The V gene is TRBV2, the J gene TRBJ2-7, with D tentatively TRBD1 (8 bases). CDR1 is SNHLY, CDR2 FYNNEI, per germline. The V and J ends lost 7 bases and 5 bases respectively, with 15 bases between them. The CDR3 has 13 amino acids. CDR3 loop: CASTSQGGDEQYF. The CDR3 coding sequence is TGTGCCAGCACCTCACAGGGGGGGGACGAGCAGTACTTC.

The chain's CDR3 is CASSYGPTGTQYF. The CDR3 coding sequence is TGCGCCAGCAGCTATGGCCCCACGGGGACCCAGTACTTC. The chain couples TRBV5-1 to TRBJ2-5, with D unclear. This CDR3 has 13 amino acids. V was pared by 3 bases and J by 7 bases, with 13 bases between. CDR1 and CDR2 (germline): SGHRS, YFSETQ.

The chain has TRBV25-1 and TRBJ2-7; D unresolved. The germline V gene has CDR1 MGHDK and CDR2 SYGVNS. Deletions cut 0 bases from V and 6 bases from J, with 12 bases between. This CDR3 spans 14 amino acids. This CDR3 reads CASSEYPPRSEQYF. CDR3 coding DNA: TGTGCCAGCAGTGAATATCCCCCACGGAGCGAGCAGTACTTC.

This chain links TRBV11-1 with TRBJ2-7, with 11 positions matching TRBD1. V lost 5 bases, J lost 0 bases, and 6 bases stayed unmatched. The length of the CDR3 is 16 residues. Germline V CDR1 and CDR2: SGHAT, FQDESV (reference sequence). CDR3 amino acids: CASSPSGTGGSYEQYF. The CDR3 bases are TGTGCCAGCAGCCCCTCTGGGACAGGGGGCTCCTACGAGCAGTACTTC. Variable domain in full (rest from reference TRBV11-1 and TRBJ2-7): EAEVAQSPRYKITEKSQAVAFWCDPISGHATLYWYRQILGQGPELLVQFQDESVVDDSQLPKDRFSAERLKGVDSTLKIQPAELGDSAMYLCASSPSGTGGSYEQYFGPGTRLTVT.

This chain uses TRBV6-5 with TRBJ2-1, with 14 bases matching TRBD2. J was trimmed by 9 bases and V by 11 bases; bases with no gene match: 9. From germline, CDR1 is MNHEY and CDR2 SVGAGI. The CDR3 spans 14 residues. The CDR3: CAVESGLAGVEQFF. The DNA for the CDR3 is TGTGCCGTCGAATCGGGACTAGCGGGAGTTGAGCAGTTCTTC.

In the case of this clone: The limits of the CDR3 on the DNA are not certain, so only TCRdb's listed CDR3 is given. The V and J genes are TRBV27 and TRBJ2-4. Germline V gene sequence: CDR1 MNHEY, CDR2 SMNVEV (reference sequence). The CDR3 spans 16 amino acids, including both terminal residues. CDR3 residues: CASSSSGTLAKNIQYF.

The chain uses TRBV29-1 and TRBJ1-5; D might be TRBD1 (6 bases). The CDR3 runs 13 residues. The V gene lost 0 bases and the J gene lost 9 bases, with 12 bases spanning the gap. Germline V gene sequence: CDR1 SQVTM, CDR2 ANQGSEA. DNA of the CDR3: TGCAGCGTTGAAGATACAGGGTCGGGGCCCCAGCATTTT. As protein: CSVEDTGSGPQHF. Full variable domain (missing parts from reference TRBV29-1 and TRBJ1-5): SAVISQKPSRDICQRGTSLTIQCQVDSQVTMMFWYRQQPGQSLTLIATANQGSEATYESGFVIDKFPISRPNLTFSTLTVSNMSPEDSSIYLCSVEDTGSGPQHFGDGTRLSIL.

DNA of the CDR3: TGTGCCAGCACCCGTACCGCGATACCCTACGAGCAGTACTTC. Residues: CASTRTAIPYEQYF. V is TRBV6-5 and J is TRBJ2-7, with unresolved D. This CDR3 is built from 14 residues. Trimming stripped 7 bases from V and 2 bases from J, with 15 bases between. The germline gives CDR1 MNHEY, CDR2 SVGAGI.

This sequence joins TRBV4-2 and TRBJ2-7, with D maybe TRBD2 (7 bases). The germline V gene encodes CDR1 LGHNA and CDR2 YNFKEQ. V was clipped by 0 bases and J by 3 bases, with 15 bases between them. The CDR3 covers 16 residues. CDR3: CASSQDGAGAFYEQYF. The CDR3 coding sequence is TGTGCCAGCAGCCAAGATGGTGCGGGGGCCTTCTACGAGCAGTACTTC.

The chain combines TRBV19 with TRBJ1-4; D not resolved. CDR1 and CDR2 (germline): LNHDA, SQIVND (reference sequence). The CDR3 sequence is 16 residues long. Between the trimmed V and J ends, which lost 7 bases and 2 bases, there was a span of 17 bases. As DNA, the CDR3 is TGTGCCAGTATGCAAGCTAAGGGATTCACTAATGAAAAACTGTTTTTT. It codes for CASMQAKGFTNEKLFF.